Presented here are 27 T cell receptor beta chains from one specimen sequenced in a study of T cell responses to AZD1222 COVID-19 vaccine. Assay: immunoSEQ multiplex PCR; the TCRdb copy retains only in-frame clones and omits some. The sample has over 100,000 clones; approximately 84% are singletons. This specimen was peripheral blood, taken on day 0 of AZD1222 vaccination. Receptors were obtained from an adult in good health.

V gene TRBV19 combines with J gene TRBJ2-2; D may be TRBD1 (6 bases). Between the trimmed V and J ends, which lost 4 bases and 5 bases, there was a span of 17 bases. The CDR3 covers 16 residues. The V gene's germline CDR1 is LNHDA and CDR2 SQIVND (reference sequence). CDR3 DNA sequence: TGTGCCAGTAGTACCGGACGGAGGCAGGGGACCGGGGAGCTGTTTTTT. Translated: CASSTGRRQGTGELFF.

The V gene is TRBV11-2, the J gene TRBJ2-7, with 7 bases that match TRBD1. The V segment lost 6 bases and the J segment 0 bases; nucleotides outside the gene matches: 14. Germline V CDR1 and CDR2: SGHAT, FQNNGV. CDR3 length: 17 amino acids. CDR3 loop: CASRTTYRGYSSYEQYF. CDR3 bases: TGTGCCAGCAGGACCACATACAGGGGCTATAGCTCCTACGAGCAGTACTTC.

The rearrangement links TRBV4-3 to TRBJ1-6; D might be TRBD1 (5 bases). Trimming removed 0 bases from V and 9 bases from J, with 15 bases in between. Germline CDR1 LGHNA, CDR2 YSLEER. The CDR3 is made up of 16 amino acids. The CDR3 sequence: CASSQDVAGWRSPLHF. The DNA of the CDR3 is TGCGCCAGCAGCCAAGATGTGGCAGGGTGGCGTTCACCCCTCCACTTT.

The chain carries TRBV6-2 or TRBV6-3 and TRBJ2-7; no firm D call. The CDR3 totals 15 residues. With 0 bases removed from V and 5 bases from J, the gap between germline ends came to 14 bases. Per germline, CDR1 MNHEY and CDR2 SVGEGT. The chain's CDR3 is CASSYSGESKDEQYF. In DNA, the CDR3 is TGTGCCAGCAGTTACTCAGGAGAATCGAAGGACGAGCAGTACTTC.

The V gene is TRBV6-6, the J gene TRBJ2-1; a possible D gene is TRBD2 (7 bases). V lost 6 bases and J 7 bases, leaving 22 bases between the germline ends. The CDR3 extends over 16 amino acids. Germline V gene data show CDR1 as MNHNY and CDR2 as SVGAGI (reference sequence). CDR3 sequence: CASSRGALRGGNEQFF. In DNA, the CDR3 is TGTGCCAGCAGCCGGGGGGCCCTACGCGGGGGAAATGAGCAGTTCTTC.

The chain couples TRBV7-2 to TRBJ1-6; TRBD1 is a possible D gene (6 bases). Trimming shortened V by 1 base and J by 13 bases, and 14 bases separated the two germline ends. The CDR3 is 14 residues long. Germline loops: CDR1 SGHTA, CDR2 FQGNSA. DNA for the CDR3: TGTGCCAGCAGCTTAGTATCGGGGGGCGCTCCCCTCCACTTT. Its protein product is CASSLVSGGAPLHF.

The genes are TRBV5-6 and TRBJ2-4; D is tentatively TRBD1 or TRBD2 (5 bases each). This CDR3 contains 17 residues. CDR1 is SGHDT, CDR2 YYEEEE, per germline. Trimming took 0 bases from V and 4 from J, leaving 17 bases between them. CDR3 in DNA: TGTGCCAGCAGCTTGGGTGATGGGGGTCGGCTAAAAAACATTCAGTACTTC. Encoded protein: CASSLGDGGRLKNIQYF.

This clone was seen only a few times. This chain uses TRBV28 with TRBJ2-7, with D possibly being TRBD1 or TRBD2 (5 bases each). Germline CDR1 is MDHEN and CDR2 is SYDVKM. V shed 10 bases and J shed 5 bases, with 18 bases lying between them. This CDR3 contains 13 residues. CDR3 amino acids: CATAGTVIHEQYF. The DNA for the CDR3 is TGTGCCACGGCCGGGACCGTCATCCACGAGCAGTACTTC.

The chain has TRBV19 and TRBJ2-7; D possibly corresponds to TRBD1 (6 bases). V lost 5 bases and J 0 bases, leaving 11 bases between the germline ends. Per germline, CDR1 LNHDA and CDR2 SQIVND (reference sequence). The length of the CDR3 is 14 residues. The CDR3 bases are TGTGCCAGTAGTTGGGGGCTATCCTCCTACGAGCAGTACTTC. Its protein product is CASSWGLSSYEQYF. Together with reference TRBV19 and TRBJ2-7, the CDR3 gives the full variable domain: DGGITQSPKYLFRKEGQNVTLSCEQNLNHDAMYWYRQDPGQGLRLIYYSQIVNDFQKGDIAEGYSVSREKKESFPLTVTSAQKNPTAFYLCASSWGLSSYEQYFGPGTRLTVT.

V is TRBV25-1 and J is TRBJ2-7; 9 bases map to TRBD1. The ends lost 7 bases at V and 2 bases at J; junction bases unmatched: 3. The CDR3 length is 13 residues. In germline, CDR1 is MGHDK, CDR2 SYGVNS. CDR3 sequence (DNA): TGTGCCAGCAACCGACAGGGGGCCTACGAGCAGTACTTC. Protein sequence: CASNRQGAYEQYF.

The CDR3 loop is CASSSIPRYEAFF. The DNA for the CDR3 is TGTGCCAGCTCAAGCATTCCCCGTTATGAAGCTTTCTTT. The chain employs TRBV18 and TRBJ1-1; D not certain. CDR1 is KGHSH, CDR2 LQKENI, per germline. This CDR3 region has 13 residues. Trimming took 5 bases from V and 7 from J, leaving 14 bases between them. Supplemented by reference TRBV18 and TRBJ1-1, the full variable domain reads NAGVMQNPRHLVRRRGQEARLRCSPMKGHSHVYWYRQLPEEGLKFMVYLQKENIIDESGMPKERFSAEFPKEGPSILRIQQVVRGDSAAYFCASSSIPRYEAFFGQGTRLTVV.

The chain combines TRBV7-9 with TRBJ1-1, with D possibly TRBD1 on 6 matching bases. V was clipped by 5 bases and J by 1 base, with 17 bases between them. Germline V gene data show CDR1 as SEHNR and CDR2 as FQNEAQ (reference sequence). The CDR3 runs to 16 residues. CDR3 nucleotide sequence: TGTGCCAGCAGCGACGAGGGACCGACAGGGAACACTGAAGCTTTCTTT. Residues: CASSDEGPTGNTEAFF.

CDR3: CASKGQQVNTEAFF. Written as DNA, the CDR3 is TGTGCCAGCAAAGGCCAACAAGTGAACACTGAAGCTTTCTTT. The rearrangement joins TRBV28 to TRBJ1-1; D not certain. Germline V gives CDR1 MDHEN, CDR2 SYDVKM. The ends were cut back, 7 bases at V and 0 bases at J, with 12 bases in the middle. This CDR3 has 14 amino acids.

V gene TRBV28 combines with J gene TRBJ1-2; 7 bases match TRBD1. In germline, CDR1 is MDHEN, CDR2 SYDVKM. The CDR3 is 15 amino acids. The J segment lost 0 bases and the V segment lost 9 bases, leaving 10 bases of the junction unmatched. The CDR3 region is CASSDRIHPNYGYTF. CDR3 DNA: TGTGCCAGTTCGGACAGGATTCACCCTAACTATGGCTACACCTTC.

This clone was detected only once. The chain recombines TRBV5-4 with TRBJ2-3; no clear D. Trimming pared 0 bases from V and 13 bases from J, leaving 12 bases between. CDR3 size: 12 residues. Germline assignment: CDR1 SGHNT and CDR2 YYREEE (reference sequence). CDR3: CASSLGVGREYF. CDR3 nucleotide sequence: TGTGCCAGCAGCTTGGGAGTAGGCCGCGAGTATTTT.

This clone occurred once. The CDR3 DNA reads TGTGCCGGGGGGGCAGGGAGGTCTGGTCAGCCCCAGCATTTT. This encodes CAGGAGRSGQPQHF. The rearrangement links TRBV30 to TRBJ1-5; perhaps TRBD1 as D (6 bases). The V end was cut by 8 bases, the J end by 6 bases, with 20 bases between. Germline V CDR1 and CDR2: GTSNPN, SVGIG (reference sequence). The CDR3 totals 14 residues.

This clone was counted a few times. The chain is built from TRBV19 and TRBJ1-2, with D unresolved. This CDR3 has 17 residues. The ends were cut back, 1 base at V and 0 bases at J, with 15 bases in the middle. Germline loops: CDR1 LNHDA, CDR2 SQIVND (reference sequence). CDR3 DNA: TGTGCCAGTAGTATAGGGGCAGGAACGAAAGCTAACTATGGCTACACCTTC. Protein: CASSIGAGTKANYGYTF.

The CDR3 spells CSVGDNSPLHF. The CDR3 nucleotides read TGCAGCGTTGGAGATAATTCACCCCTCCACTTT. J is TRBJ1-6 and V is TRBV29-1, with unresolved D. Deletions cut 4 bases from V and 5 bases from J, with 3 bases between. The CDR3 sequence is 11 residues long. Germline lookup yields CDR1 SQVTM and CDR2 ANQGSEA.

V and J are TRBV29-1 and TRBJ2-1, with D possibly being TRBD1 (5 bases). The CDR3 is 14 amino acids. V gave up 4 bases and J gave up 7 bases, with 17 bases separating them. Germline V gives CDR1 SQVTM, CDR2 ANQGSEA. This chain's CDR3 is CSVGADTKGNEQFF. CDR3 DNA: TGCAGCGTTGGGGCGGACACCAAGGGGAATGAGCAGTTCTTC.

This clone has only one observation. The rearrangement joins TRBV6-5 to TRBJ1-6, with 10 bases that match TRBD1. With 7 bases clipped from V and 7 bases from J, the junction kept 1 base outside the gene matches. Germline-derived CDR1 and CDR2 are MNHEY and SVGAGI. The length of the CDR3 is 13 residues. The CDR3 sequence is CASKGQGNSPLHF. CDR3 DNA sequence: TGTGCCAGCAAGGGACAGGGGAATTCACCCCTCCACTTT.

The CDR3 spells CAISVERGNGYTF. DNA for the CDR3: TGTGCCATCAGTGTAGAGAGGGGGAATGGCTACACCTTC. This chain joins TRBV10-3 and TRBJ1-2, with D possibly TRBD1 on 6 matching bases. Per germline, CDR1 ENHRY and CDR2 SYGVKD. Trimming took 4 bases from V and 6 from J, leaving 12 bases between them. The CDR3 contains 13 residues.

The gene calls are TRBV5-6 and TRBJ2-7; 8 nucleotides match TRBD1. Germline assignment: CDR1 SGHDT and CDR2 YYEEEE. CDR3 length: 15 residues. Trimming took 2 bases from V and 3 from J; bases not matched to a gene: 7. This CDR3 is CASSLGTGRIYEQYF. The DNA for the CDR3 is TGTGCCAGCAGCTTAGGGACAGGCCGTATCTACGAGCAGTACTTC.

The chain joins TRBV19 to TRBJ1-6; 7 bases match TRBD1. The V gene's germline CDR1 is LNHDA and CDR2 SQIVND (reference sequence). The junction had 4 bases not matched to a gene; V was cut back by 5 bases and J by 6 bases. This CDR3 comprises 14 residues. CDR3 residues: CASSPAGGNSPLHF. CDR3 in DNA: TGTGCCAGTAGTCCGGCAGGGGGTAATTCACCCCTCCACTTT.

This rearrangement joins TRBV18 to TRBJ1-1; D is unresolved. The CDR3 is made up of 14 amino acids. V dropped 3 bases and J dropped 1 base, with 9 bases sitting between them. Looked up from germline, CDR1 is KGHSH and CDR2 is LQKENI. CDR3 sequence reads: CASSPYGGNTEAFF. CDR3 in DNA: TGTGCCAGCTCACCCTACGGAGGGAACACTGAAGCTTTCTTT.

The gene calls are TRBV27 and TRBJ1-6; TRBD1 agrees at 8 bases. Germline V CDR1 and CDR2: MNHEY, SMNVEV (reference sequence). CDR3 size: 15 residues. Trimming removed 7 bases from V and 9 bases from J; junction bases left unmatched: 11. The CDR3 bases are TGTGCCAGCACCCAAGGGAGGACAGGGAGTTCACCCCTCCACTTT. Protein: CASTQGRTGSSPLHF.

The chain uses TRBV3-1 (or the pseudogene TRBV3-2) and TRBJ1-1; D is uncertain. The CDR3 has 14 residues. The germline V gene encodes CDR1 LGHDT and CDR2 YNNKEL (reference sequence). V gave up 2 bases and J gave up 4 bases, with 11 bases separating them. Here the CDR3 reads CASSQFYRGTEAFF. Written as DNA, the CDR3 is TGTGCCAGCAGCCAATTCTATCGGGGCACTGAAGCTTTCTTT.

Only a few counts were recorded for this clone. The chain is built from TRBV10-1 and TRBJ2-3, with TRBD2 identical over 8 bases. The junction had 11 bases not matched to a gene; V was cut back by 2 bases and J by 1 base. This CDR3 region has 18 residues. From germline, CDR1 is WNHNN and CDR2 SYGVQD (reference sequence). This CDR3 is CASSEQPPGTRGTDTQYF. The CDR3 bases are TGCGCCAGCAGTGAGCAACCTCCCGGGACTAGGGGCACAGATACGCAGTATTTT.